These 18 T cell receptor beta chains share one sample of origin, sequenced in a study of control samples from healthy donors and cancer patients. Here immunoSEQ multiplex PCR was the method, and the copy in TCRdb shows in-frame clones only, minus some. The repertoire holds about 130,000 clones, with roughly 88% as singletons. Sequencing used blood. The receptors shown here come from a man aged 45-65 years in good health.

This chain joins TRBV3-1 (or the pseudogene TRBV3-2) and TRBJ2-7; 7 bases align to TRBD1. The trim removed 3 bases at V and 4 bases at J, leaving 6 bases unmatched. CDR1 and CDR2 from the germline V gene are LGHDT and YNNKEL (reference sequence). The CDR3 has 14 residues. CDR3 in DNA: TGTGCCAGCAGCCAGCGGACAGGACCTTACGAGCAGTACTTC. Its translation is CASSQRTGPYEQYF.

V gene TRBV9 combines with J gene TRBJ2-3; 10 bases align to TRBD2. V was clipped by 4 bases and J by 5 bases; unmatched bases: 10. Germline V gene data show CDR1 as SGDLS and CDR2 as YYNGEE. This CDR3 is 16 amino acids long. This chain's CDR3 is CASSPGAGGPVDTQYF. The CDR3 DNA reads as TGTGCCAGCAGCCCAGGAGCGGGGGGGCCGGTAGATACGCAGTATTTT.

The V gene is TRBV7-3, the J gene TRBJ1-1; possible D gene TRBD1, 5 bases. V was pared by 5 bases and J by 3 bases, with 10 bases between. The CDR3 consists of 13 residues. Germline V gene data show CDR1 as SGHTA and CDR2 as FQGTGA. CDR3 nucleotide sequence: TGTGCCAGCAGCCGTGGGACCCACACTGAAGCTTTCTTT. It encodes CASSRGTHTEAFF.

This clone was recorded once. The chain recombines TRBV27 with TRBJ2-7; TRBD1 matches at 7 bases. The length of the CDR3 is 15 residues. J gave up 0 bases and V 6 bases, and 8 bases lay outside the gene matches. CDR1 and CDR2 (germline): MNHEY, SMNVEV (reference sequence). This CDR3 is CASSPRQGSSYEQYF. The CDR3 DNA is TGTGCCAGCAGCCCCCGACAGGGTAGCTCCTACGAGCAGTACTTC.

The chain recombines TRBV7-3 with TRBJ1-3; 9 bases are shared with TRBD1. V trimming: 7 bases; J trimming: 2 bases; junction bases outside the gene matches: 24. CDR3 length: 21 amino acids. Germline CDR1 and CDR2: SGHTA and FQGTGA. The CDR3 sequence: CASIHHGLGTGNYFTGNTIYF. The DNA of the CDR3 is TGTGCCAGCATCCACCACGGGCTTGGGACAGGGAATTATTTTACTGGAAACACCATATATTTT.

This clone was recorded once. The chain recombines TRBV7-2 with TRBJ2-1, with 8 nucleotides matching TRBD1. Germline V gene data show CDR1 as SGHTA and CDR2 as FQGNSA. The CDR3 length is 15 residues. The ends lost 4 bases at V and 10 bases at J; junction bases unmatched: 12. The CDR3 loop reads CASSSGTGLTWEQFF. CDR3 sequence (DNA): TGTGCCAGCAGCTCCGGGACAGGCCTAACTTGGGAGCAGTTCTTC.

The chain employs TRBV27 and TRBJ1-6; D gene unclear. Trimming left V 2 bases short and J 9 bases short, with 11 bases between. CDR1 is MNHEY and CDR2 is SMNVEV in the germline V gene (reference sequence). The CDR3 contains 14 residues. CDR3 nucleotide sequence: TGTGCCAGCAGTTTAGGAGGAAATAGTTCACCCCTCCACTTT. Residues: CASSLGGNSSPLHF.

The chain is built from TRBV29-1 and TRBJ1-2; 8 bases match TRBD1. The CDR3 consists of 13 residues. Per the germline V gene, CDR1 is SQVTM and CDR2 is ANQGSEA. V lost 6 bases, J lost 5 bases, and 8 bases stayed unmatched. The CDR3 DNA reads as TGCAGCGTCCTTACAGGGGGAGGGTATGGCTACACCTTC. It encodes CSVLTGGGYGYTF.

The chain employs TRBV12-3 or TRBV12-4 and TRBJ2-1; D is ambiguous. CDR3 length: 11 amino acids. V lost 6 bases, J lost 4 bases, and 4 bases lay in between. The CDR3 spells CASSRYNEQFF. In DNA, the CDR3 is TGTGCCAGCAGCCGATACAATGAGCAGTTCTTC.

The chain joins TRBV6-5 to TRBJ1-4; D gene unclear. V was pared by 5 bases and J by 5 bases, with 15 bases between. CDR1 MNHEY and CDR2 SVGAGI come from the germline V gene. The CDR3 runs 15 residues. The CDR3 nucleotides are TGTGCCAGCAGTCACGTCTACGACAAAAATGAAAAACTGTTTTTT. Encoded protein: CASSHVYDKNEKLFF.

The genes are TRBV27 and TRBJ2-7, with unresolved D. Germline V gene data show CDR1 as MNHEY and CDR2 as SMNVEV (reference sequence). The CDR3 covers 14 residues. V was trimmed by 6 bases and J by 1 base, leaving 13 bases between them. The CDR3 here is CASRADDLSYEQYF. The CDR3 DNA reads as TGTGCCAGCAGGGCAGACGACCTTTCCTACGAGCAGTACTTC.

This clone was detected a few times. CDR3 sequence: CASSWPGQGASGYTF. In DNA form, the CDR3 reads TGTGCCAGCAGCTGGCCCGGACAGGGGGCGAGTGGCTACACCTTC. The chain employs TRBV5-4 and TRBJ1-2, with TRBD1 identical over 11 bases. The CDR3 sequence is 15 residues long. J gave up 7 bases and V 3 bases, and 8 bases lay outside the gene matches. Germline V gene data show CDR1 as SGHNT and CDR2 as YYREEE (reference sequence).

J is TRBJ2-1 and V is TRBV7-3, with D perhaps TRBD1 (6 bases). CDR1 SGHTA and CDR2 FQGTGA come from the germline V gene. The CDR3 runs 14 residues. Trimming stripped 2 bases from V and 4 bases from J, with 9 bases between. CDR3 amino acids: CASSLDDRYNEQFF. The CDR3 DNA sequence: TGTGCCAGCAGCTTAGATGACAGGTACAATGAGCAGTTCTTC.

The count of this clone is one. This sequence joins TRBV10-1 and TRBJ1-1; 10 nucleotides align to TRBD1. The CDR3 contains 15 residues. Germline values: CDR1 WNHNN, CDR2 SYGVQD (reference sequence). With V trimmed by 3 bases and J by 3 bases, 4 bases remained unmatched. The CDR3 is CASSDGTGVHTEAFF. The CDR3 DNA is TGCGCCAGCAGTGATGGGACAGGGGTTCACACTGAAGCTTTCTTT.

The gene calls are TRBV5-1 and TRBJ1-2; a weak D match, TRBD1 (5 bases). The CDR3 totals 12 residues. The V end was cut by 7 bases, the J end by 4 bases, with 11 bases between. The germline V gene encodes CDR1 SGHRS and CDR2 YFSETQ. This CDR3 is CASVGQGYGYTF. CDR3 nucleotides: TGCGCCAGCGTGGGGCAAGGCTATGGCTACACCTTC.

The chain combines TRBV28 with TRBJ1-1, with a possible D match to TRBD1 (5 bases). The V end was cut by 10 bases, the J end by 6 bases, with 18 bases between. The CDR3 spans 13 residues. Looked up from germline, CDR1 is MDHEN and CDR2 is SYDVKM. CDR3 region: CATLGVGLAEAFF. Here the CDR3 DNA reads TGTGCCACCCTCGGGGTGGGGCTCGCTGAAGCTTTCTTT.

The chain links TRBV29-1 to TRBJ2-5; D is ambiguous. This CDR3 is built from 12 residues. From germline, CDR1 is SQVTM and CDR2 ANQGSEA. V lost 3 bases and J lost 5, with 10 bases in between. The CDR3, as DNA: TGCAGCGTTGATAGACCCGCCGAGACCCAGTACTTC. This translates into CSVDRPAETQYF. Looking up the rest from reference TRBV29-1 and TRBJ2-5 gives the full variable domain: SAVISQKPSRDICQRGTSLTIQCQVDSQVTMMFWYRQQPGQSLTLIATANQGSEATYESGFVIDKFPISRPNLTFSTLTVSNMSPEDSSIYLCSVDRPAETQYFGPGTRLLVL.

This rearrangement joins TRBV18 to TRBJ2-7; maybe TRBD1 (6 bases). CDR1 KGHSH and CDR2 LQKENI come from the germline V gene. This CDR3 comprises 15 residues. Trimming removed 0 bases from V and 3 bases from J, with 12 bases in between. The CDR3 nucleotides are TGTGCCAGCTCACCACCGACAGGCCTCGGCTACGAGCAGTACTTC. Protein: CASSPPTGLGYEQYF.